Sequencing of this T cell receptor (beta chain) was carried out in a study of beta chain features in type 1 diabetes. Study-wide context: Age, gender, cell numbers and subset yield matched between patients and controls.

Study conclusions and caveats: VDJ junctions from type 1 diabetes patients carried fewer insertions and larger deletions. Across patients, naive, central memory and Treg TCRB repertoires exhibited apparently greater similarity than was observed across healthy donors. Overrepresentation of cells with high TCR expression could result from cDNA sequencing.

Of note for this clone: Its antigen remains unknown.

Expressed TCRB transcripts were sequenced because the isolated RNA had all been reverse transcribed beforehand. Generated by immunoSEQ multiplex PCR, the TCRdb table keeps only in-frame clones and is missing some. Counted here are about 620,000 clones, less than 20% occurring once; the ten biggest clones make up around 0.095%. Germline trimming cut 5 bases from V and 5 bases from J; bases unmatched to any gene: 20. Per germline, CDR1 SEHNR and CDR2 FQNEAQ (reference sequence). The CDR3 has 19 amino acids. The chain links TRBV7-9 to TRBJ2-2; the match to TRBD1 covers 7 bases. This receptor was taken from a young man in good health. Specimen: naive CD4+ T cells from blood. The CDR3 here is CASSRGTVPKVGETGELFF. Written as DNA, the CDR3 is TGTGCCAGCAGCCGAGGGACAGTCCCTAAGGTGGGAGAGACCGGGGAGCTGTTTTTT.